Described below is a single T cell receptor beta chain sequence and its context. Its antigen is undetermined. These data are taken from a study of OX40 agonist ivuxolimab in advanced cancers. Findings of the study overall: Among T cells, CD8+ cells averaged more expanded clones than CD4+ cells.

Autoimmune disease history or systemic immunosuppression meant exclusion. The V end was cut by 0 bases, the J end by 6 bases, with 7 bases between. The CDR3 covers 12 residues. Looked up from germline, CDR1 is SGHRS and CDR2 is YFSETQ. Using immunoSEQ multiplex PCR, the repertoire was profiled, and TCRdb retains in-frame clones only, with some absent. The sample includes about 65,000 clones, around 87% of them seen just once. The chain joins TRBV5-1 to TRBJ2-7; D unresolved. This clonotype originated in an adult with an advanced solid tumor such as melanoma, head and neck, liver or kidney cancer. The sequences come from CD4+ or CD8+ T cells sorted from blood, collected in a trial of the OX40 agonist ivuxolimab. The CDR3 spells CASSLASSEQYF. CDR3 in DNA: TGCGCCAGCAGCTTGGCTAGTTCCGAGCAGTACTTC.